This paragraph covers one T cell receptor beta chain sequence. What it binds is not known. This specimen comes from a study of CXCR3-negative and CXCR3-positive naive CD8 T cells. Across the whole study: Per-library TRB read counts averaged about 1.5 +/- 0.3 million, adding up to about 140 million in total.

Each TRB cDNA library was prepared by 5' RACE (with UMI labels). TCRdb derives one entry per CDR3 protein from the 5' RACE reads, leaving out DNA. Its clone listing holds some 130,000 distinct CDR3 sequences. General observations from the study: Naive CXCR3-negative cells resembled naive CXCR3-positive cells in TRBV-TRBJ usage; memory cells differed. Against CXCR3-negative naive cells, CXCR3-positive naive cells showed more hydrophobic TRB CDR3s. Both naive subsets had comparably high diversity; memory CD8+ cells much lower.

This CDR3 is built from 18 residues. The source of this sequence is a human donor in good health. Some clones in this sample may be carry-over from other donors' samples. The chain employs TRBV21-1 and TRBJ2-7; TCRdb proposes TRBD1, but this gene call is untestable without DNA. TRBV21-1 is a pseudogene. Material: naive CXCR3- CD8+ T cells from blood. Noted subset: CD45RO-CCR7+CD27+CD95- naive CD8+ T cells lacking CXCR3 (TNR3-). This chain's CDR3 is CASSKEGSDSASSYEQYF.